This T cell receptor (beta chain) came from a study of Ad26.COV2.S vaccination and SARS-CoV-2 variants. General observations from the study: CD8+ and CD4+ T cells specific for spike reportedly responded with substantial breadth after vaccination.

Germline CDR1 is SGHTS and CDR2 is YDEGEE. The CDR3 length is 15 residues. Losses at the gene ends were 4 bases for V and 5 bases for J; bases not matched to a gene: 11. Described treatment: some 20 received Ad26.COV2.S at low or high dose, single or two shots; about 5 received placebo; per-sample allocation not given. All samples were drawn on day 63, counting from the first vaccine or placebo injection. The individual, an adult aged 18-55 years, was a donor in Boston. A remark on this clone: Its matching antigen is unknown.

TCRdb's copy holds only in-frame clones and misses some; the assay was immunoSEQ multiplex PCR. The table includes roughly 700,000 clones, more than 80% detected once. The chain carries TRBV5-8 and TRBJ2-5; 7 bases are shared with TRBD1. The specimen was peripheral blood, collected in a trial of Ad26.COV2.S vaccine versus placebo. The clonotype originates from a person aged 18-65 years who received the Ad26.COV2.S COVID-19 vaccine or a placebo. The CDR3 region has the DNA TGTGCCAGCAGCCGAGGGACAGCCATTGCCGAGACCCAGTACTTC. Protein product: CASSRGTAIAETQYF. The variable domain in full, with the rest retrieved from reference TRBV5-8 and TRBJ2-5, is EAGVTQSPTHLIKTRGQQATLRCSPISGHTSVYWYQQALGLGLQFLLWYDEGEERNRGNFPPRFSGRQFPNYSSELNVNALELEDSALYLCASSRGTAIAETQYFGPGTRLLVL.